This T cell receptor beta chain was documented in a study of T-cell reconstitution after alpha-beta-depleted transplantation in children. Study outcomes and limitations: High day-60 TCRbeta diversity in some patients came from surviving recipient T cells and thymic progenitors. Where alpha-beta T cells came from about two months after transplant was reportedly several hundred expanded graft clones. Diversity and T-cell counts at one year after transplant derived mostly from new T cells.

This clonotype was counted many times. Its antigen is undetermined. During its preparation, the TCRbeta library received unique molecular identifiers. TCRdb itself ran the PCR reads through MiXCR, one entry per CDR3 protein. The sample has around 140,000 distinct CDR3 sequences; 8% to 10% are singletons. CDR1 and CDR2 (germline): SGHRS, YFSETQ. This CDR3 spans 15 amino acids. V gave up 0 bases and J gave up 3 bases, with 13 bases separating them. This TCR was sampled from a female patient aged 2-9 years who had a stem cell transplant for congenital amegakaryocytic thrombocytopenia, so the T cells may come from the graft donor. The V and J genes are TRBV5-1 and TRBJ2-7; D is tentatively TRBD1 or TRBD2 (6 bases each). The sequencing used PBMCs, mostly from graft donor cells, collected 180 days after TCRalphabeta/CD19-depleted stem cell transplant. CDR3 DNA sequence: TGCGCCAGCAGCTTGGAGGGGGGAGGCCTCTACGAGCAGTACTTC. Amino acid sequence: CASSLEGGGLYEQYF.